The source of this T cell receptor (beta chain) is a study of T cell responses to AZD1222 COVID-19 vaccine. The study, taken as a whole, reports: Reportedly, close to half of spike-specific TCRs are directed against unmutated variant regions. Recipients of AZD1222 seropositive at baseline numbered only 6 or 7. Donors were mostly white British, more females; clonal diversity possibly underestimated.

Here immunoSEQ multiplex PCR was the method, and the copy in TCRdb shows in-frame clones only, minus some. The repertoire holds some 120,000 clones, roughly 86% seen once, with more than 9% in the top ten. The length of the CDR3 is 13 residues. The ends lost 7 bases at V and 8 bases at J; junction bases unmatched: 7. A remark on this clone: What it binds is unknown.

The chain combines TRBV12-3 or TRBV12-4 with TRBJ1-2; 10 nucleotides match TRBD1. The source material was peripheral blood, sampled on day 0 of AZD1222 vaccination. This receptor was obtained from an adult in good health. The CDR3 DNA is TGTGCCAGCACTCGACAGGGGGCGCGAGGCTACACCTTC. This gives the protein CASTRQGARGYTF.